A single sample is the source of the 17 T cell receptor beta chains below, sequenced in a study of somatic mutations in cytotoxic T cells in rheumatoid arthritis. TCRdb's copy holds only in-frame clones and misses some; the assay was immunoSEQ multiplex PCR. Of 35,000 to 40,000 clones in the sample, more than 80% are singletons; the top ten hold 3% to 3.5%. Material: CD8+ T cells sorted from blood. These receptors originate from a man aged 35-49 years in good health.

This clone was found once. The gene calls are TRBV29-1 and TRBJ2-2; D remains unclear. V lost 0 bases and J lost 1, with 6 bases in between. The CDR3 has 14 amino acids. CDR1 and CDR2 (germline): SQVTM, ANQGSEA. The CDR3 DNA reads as TGCAGCGTTGAAGATCCATGGAACACCGGGGAGCTGTTTTTT. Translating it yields CSVEDPWNTGELFF.

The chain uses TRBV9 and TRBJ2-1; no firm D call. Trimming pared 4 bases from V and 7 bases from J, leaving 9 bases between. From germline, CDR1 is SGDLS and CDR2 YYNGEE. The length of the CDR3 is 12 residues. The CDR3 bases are TGTGCCAGCAGCCCAATTGGGAATGAGCAGTTCTTC. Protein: CASSPIGNEQFF.

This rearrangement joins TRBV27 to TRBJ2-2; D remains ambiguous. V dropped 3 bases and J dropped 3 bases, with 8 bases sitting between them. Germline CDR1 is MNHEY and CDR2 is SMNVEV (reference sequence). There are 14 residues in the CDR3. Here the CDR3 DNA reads TGTGCCAGCAGTTTGTCTCCATACACCGGGGAGCTGTTTTTT. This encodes CASSLSPYTGELFF.

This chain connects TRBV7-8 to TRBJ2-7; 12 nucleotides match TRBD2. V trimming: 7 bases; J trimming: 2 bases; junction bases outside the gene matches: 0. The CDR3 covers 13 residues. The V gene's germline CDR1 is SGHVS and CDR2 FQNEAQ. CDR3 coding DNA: TGTGCCAGCACTAGCGGGAGGGCCTACGAGCAGTACTTC. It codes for CASTSGRAYEQYF.

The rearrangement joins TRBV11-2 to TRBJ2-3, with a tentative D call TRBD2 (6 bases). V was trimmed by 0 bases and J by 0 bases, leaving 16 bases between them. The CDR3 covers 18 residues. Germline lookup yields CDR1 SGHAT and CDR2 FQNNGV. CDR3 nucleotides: TGTGCCAGCAGCTTAGATGTTTTTCAGGCGGGAAGCACAGATACGCAGTATTTT. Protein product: CASSLDVFQAGSTDTQYF.

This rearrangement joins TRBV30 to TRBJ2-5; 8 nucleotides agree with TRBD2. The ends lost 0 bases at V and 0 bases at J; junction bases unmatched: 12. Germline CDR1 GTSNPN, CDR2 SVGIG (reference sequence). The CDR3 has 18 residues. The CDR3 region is CAWSVLIVLADYQETQYF. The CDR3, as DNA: TGTGCCTGGAGTGTACTAATCGTACTAGCGGATTACCAAGAGACCCAGTACTTC.

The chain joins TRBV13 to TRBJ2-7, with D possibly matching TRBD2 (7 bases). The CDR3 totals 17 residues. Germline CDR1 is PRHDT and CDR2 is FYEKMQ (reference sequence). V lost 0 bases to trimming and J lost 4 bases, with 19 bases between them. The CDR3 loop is CASSLGLIRGARYEQYF. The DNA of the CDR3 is TGTGCCAGCAGCTTAGGCCTAATCCGGGGGGCGCGTTACGAGCAGTACTTC.

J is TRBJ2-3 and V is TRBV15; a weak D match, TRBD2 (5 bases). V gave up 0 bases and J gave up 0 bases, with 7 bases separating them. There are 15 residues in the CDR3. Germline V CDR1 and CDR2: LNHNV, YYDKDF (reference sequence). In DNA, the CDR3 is TGTGCCACCAGCAGAGAACGGGGAAGCACAGATACGCAGTATTTT. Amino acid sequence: CATSRERGSTDTQYF.

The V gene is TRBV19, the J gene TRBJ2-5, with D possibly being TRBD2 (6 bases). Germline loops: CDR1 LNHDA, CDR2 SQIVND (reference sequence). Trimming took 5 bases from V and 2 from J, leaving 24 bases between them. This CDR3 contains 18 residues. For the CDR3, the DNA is TGTGCCAGTAGTTTGACGTTGTGGCGGGAAAAGGGGCAAGAGACCCAGTACTTC. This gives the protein CASSLTLWREKGQETQYF.

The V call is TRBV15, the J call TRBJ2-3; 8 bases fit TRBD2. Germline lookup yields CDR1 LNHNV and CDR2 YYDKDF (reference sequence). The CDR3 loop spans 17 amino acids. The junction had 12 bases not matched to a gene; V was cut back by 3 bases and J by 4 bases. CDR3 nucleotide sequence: TGTGCCACCAGCAGTCGAGCGGGAGAGGGGGTGGCAGATACGCAGTATTTT. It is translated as CATSSRAGEGVADTQYF.

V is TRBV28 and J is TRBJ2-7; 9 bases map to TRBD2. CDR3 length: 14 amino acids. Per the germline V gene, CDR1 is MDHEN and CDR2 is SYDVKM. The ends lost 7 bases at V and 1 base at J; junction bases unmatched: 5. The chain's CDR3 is CASTPSGISYEQYF. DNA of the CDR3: TGTGCCAGCACCCCTAGCGGGATATCCTACGAGCAGTACTTC.

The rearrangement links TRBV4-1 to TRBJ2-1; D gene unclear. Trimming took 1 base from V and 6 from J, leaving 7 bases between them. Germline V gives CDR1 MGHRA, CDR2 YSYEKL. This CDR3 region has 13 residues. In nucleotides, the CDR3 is TGCGCCAGCAGCCAAGGGTCTCCCAATGAGCAGTTCTTC. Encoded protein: CASSQGSPNEQFF.

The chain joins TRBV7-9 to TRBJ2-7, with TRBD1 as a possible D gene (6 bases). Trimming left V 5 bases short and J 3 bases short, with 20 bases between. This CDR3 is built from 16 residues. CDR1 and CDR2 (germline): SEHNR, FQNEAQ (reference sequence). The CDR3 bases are TGTGCCAGCAGCCCCCCGGAAGGGGGAGTACTCTACGAGCAGTACTTC. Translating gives CASSPPEGGVLYEQYF. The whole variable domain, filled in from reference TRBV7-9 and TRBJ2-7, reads DTGVSQNPRHKITKRGQNVTFRCDPISEHNRLYWYRQTLGQGPEFLTYFQNEAQLEKSRLLSDRFSAERPKGSFSTLEIQRTEQGDSAMYLCASSPPEGGVLYEQYFGPGTRLTVT.

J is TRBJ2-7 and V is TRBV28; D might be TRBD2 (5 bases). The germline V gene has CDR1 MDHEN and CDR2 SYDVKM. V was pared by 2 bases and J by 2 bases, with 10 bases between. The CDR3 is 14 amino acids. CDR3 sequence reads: CASSLGGGPYEQYF. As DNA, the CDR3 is TGTGCCAGCAGTTTAGGAGGAGGCCCCTACGAGCAGTACTTC.

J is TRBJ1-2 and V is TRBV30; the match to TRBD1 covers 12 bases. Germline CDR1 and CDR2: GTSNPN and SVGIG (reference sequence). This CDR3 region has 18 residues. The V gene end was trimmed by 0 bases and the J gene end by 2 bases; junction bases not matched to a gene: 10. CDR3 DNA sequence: TGTGCCTGGAGTGTACCTCCGGGACAGGGGGCGGAAAACTATGGCTACACCTTC. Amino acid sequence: CAWSVPPGQGAENYGYTF.

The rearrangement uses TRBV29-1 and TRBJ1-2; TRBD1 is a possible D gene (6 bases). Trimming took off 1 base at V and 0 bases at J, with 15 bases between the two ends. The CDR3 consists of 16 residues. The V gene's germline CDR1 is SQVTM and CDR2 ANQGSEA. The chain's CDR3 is CSVEARGGEPNYGYTF. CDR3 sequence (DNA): TGCAGCGTTGAAGCGCGAGGGGGGGAGCCTAACTATGGCTACACCTTC.

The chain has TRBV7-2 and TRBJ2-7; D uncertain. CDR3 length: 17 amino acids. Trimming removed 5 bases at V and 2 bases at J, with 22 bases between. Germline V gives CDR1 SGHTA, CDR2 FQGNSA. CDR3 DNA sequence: TGTGCCAGCAGCCCAATCCCCACGGCAGGCCCAACCTACGAGCAGTACTTC. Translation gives CASSPIPTAGPTYEQYF. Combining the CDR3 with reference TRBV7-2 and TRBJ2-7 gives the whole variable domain GAGVSQSPSNKVTEKGKDVELRCDPISGHTALYWYRQSLGQGLEFLIYFQGNSAPDKSGLPSDRFSAERTGGSVSTLTIQRTQQEDSAVYLCASSPIPTAGPTYEQYFGPGTRLTVT.